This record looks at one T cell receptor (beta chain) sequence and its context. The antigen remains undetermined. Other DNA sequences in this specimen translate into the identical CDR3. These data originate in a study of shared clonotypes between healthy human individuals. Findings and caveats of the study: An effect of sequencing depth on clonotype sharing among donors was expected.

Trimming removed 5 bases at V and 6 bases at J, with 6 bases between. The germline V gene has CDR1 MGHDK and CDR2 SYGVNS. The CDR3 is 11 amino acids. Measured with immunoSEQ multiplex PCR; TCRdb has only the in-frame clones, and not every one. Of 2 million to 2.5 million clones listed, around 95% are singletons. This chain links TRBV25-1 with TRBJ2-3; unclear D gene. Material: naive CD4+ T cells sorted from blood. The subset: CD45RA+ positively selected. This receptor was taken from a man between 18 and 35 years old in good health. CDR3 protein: CASSLGDTQYF. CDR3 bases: TGTGCCAGCAGTCTGGGGGATACGCAGTATTTT.